This T cell receptor (beta chain) appears in the sequencing data of a study of T cell responses to AZD1222 COVID-19 vaccine listed by TCRdb under 2021. For context, the study as a whole: Because spike-specific TCR depth and breadth did not differ between the two schedules, AZD1222 recipients who got a second dose at roughly 4 weeks were pooled with those who got a second dose at roughly 12 weeks. A total of 233 trial participants underwent TCR sequencing, of whom some 210 received two doses of AZD1222 and about 26 received two doses of the MenACWY control vaccine. Trial participants were enrolled by age into 18-55, 56-69 and 70-plus year subgroups, with around 150, 28 and 57 TCR-sequenced participants respectively. The paper's findings and limits, for the study overall: After two AZD1222 doses, both the breadth and the depth of spike-specific TCRs were significantly higher than at day 0 and than in MenACWY recipients. In the small 56-69-year group, the increase in depth fell short of significance, most likely because of low power. Reportedly, close to half of the unique spike-specific TCRs recognized epitopes lying outside the regions that are mutated in the B.1.351 and B.1.1.7 variants. Participants were mostly white British, with more females than males. The authors suggested clonal diversity may have been underestimated. Because no day 14 peak-response samples were available, the repertoires could be characterized only after the peak T cell response. CD4 TCRs associated with the vaccine covered the entire spike protein, and the dominant responses were in regions 160-218 and 743-854. Conclusions about previously exposed vaccinees are limited, since just six or seven AZD1222 recipients were seropositive for SARS-CoV-2 at baseline.

According to the germline V gene, CDR1 reads MGHRA and CDR2 reads YSYEKL. V lost 1 base and J lost 5 bases, and the count of bases not matched to a germline gene is 12. The cysteine opens and the phenylalanine closes a CDR3 of 17 amino acids. The read is trimmed to its CDR3 DNA, 51 bases read in frame from base 1. The CDR3 regions of human TCRbeta chains were subjected to immunosequencing. Per the source publication's procedure: TCRs in the repertoires were matched against a reference library of SARS-CoV-2-specific TCRs that had been generated with the MIRA antigen-specificity platform. Breadth was defined as the fraction of unique TCRs that were SARS-CoV-2-associated, and depth was defined as the fraction of total T cells that were SARS-CoV-2-associated. Using the MIRA data, each spike-specific TCR was assigned both to the spike region to which the TCR was reactive and to a CD4 or CD8 class. Log10-transformed breadth and depth values were compared by one-way ANOVA with Sidak's multiple comparisons tests. This immuneACCESS table, as held by TCRdb, lists in-frame sequences with V and J called but not all clones. Of the missing ones, under half trace to an unresolved V gene in checked studies; the others have no known cause. Clonal size and the V and J genes are those of that table, whereas D and trimming came from the DNA. This sample has 25,000 to 35,000 clones in its table, and around nine tenths of those were observed once. The ten largest clones take up about 1.2% of the sample.

Per the publication, the time point label means: baseline before first vaccination. Samples from vaccinated people were obtained from the UK trials COV001 and COV002, which included a single-blind randomized controlled phase 2/3 trial of AZD1222 (ChAdOx1 nCoV-19) in healthy adults. Trial participant PBMC samples were collected at day 0 and day 28 after the second dose for TCRbeta chain sequencing. With regard to this clone: No cognate antigen has been identified for it. One base away there is no much larger clone; base qualities are not given.

Sequences were derived from peripheral blood, sampled on day 0 of AZD1222 vaccination. Recombination joined TRBV4-1 with TRBJ1-1, with TRBD1 identical over 8 junction bases. The source of this sequence is an adult in good health. The DNA sequence reads TGCGCCAGCAGCCAAGTGGGCAGGGGGCCCTCGCGGACTGAAGCTTTCTTT. Its product reads: CASSQVGRGPSRTEAFF.